These 14 T cell receptor beta chains were all obtained from the same sample, sequenced in a study of cytomegalovirus exposure and HLA in healthy donors (dated by TCRdb to between 2016 and 2019). The library came from the immunoSEQ multiplex PCR assay. A mixture of 60 forward primers for TCR Vbeta segments and 13 reverse primers for TCR Jbeta segments was used in the multiplex PCR. Sourced from immuneACCESS, this table was stored by TCRdb with only in-frame sequences that have V and J called. A share of the clones is absent; for the studies checked, an unresolved V gene accounts for under half, and the remainder has no known explanation. The table for this sample lists more than 110,000 clones; roughly 76% of them were counted only once. In total, the top ten clones hold 3.5% to 5% of the sample. The sequencing input was PBMCs. These receptors were obtained from a man aged 18 to 30 in good health and CMV-seronegative.

This chain connects TRBV7-9 to TRBJ2-7; D unresolved. This CDR3 spans 13 amino acids. The germline gives CDR1 SEHNR, CDR2 FQNEAQ (reference sequence). V lost 3 bases and J lost 3, with 9 bases in between. The CDR3 nucleotides are TGTGCCAGCAGCTTTGACATTGGCTACGAGCAGTACTTC. Its translation is CASSFDIGYEQYF.

The chain couples TRBV11-2 to TRBJ2-4; TRBD2 might be the D (6 bases). Trimming stripped 5 bases from V and 6 bases from J, with 14 bases between. The CDR3 extends over 14 amino acids. Germline CDR1 reads SGHAT; CDR2 reads FQNNGV. The CDR3 DNA sequence: TGTGCCAGCAGCCTAGGAGGGTGGCTAAACATTCAGTACTTC. It specifies CASSLGGWLNIQYF. Based on the CDR3 plus reference TRBV11-2 and TRBJ2-4, the full variable domain is EAGVAQSPRYKIIEKRQSVAFWCNPISGHATLYWYQQILGQGPKLLIQFQNNGVVDDSQLPKDRFSAERLKGVDSTLKIQPAKLEDSAVYLCASSLGGWLNIQYFGAGTRLSVL.

This chain links TRBV30 with TRBJ1-4; 8 bases map to TRBD1. The CDR3 extends over 16 amino acids. The V segment lost 0 bases and the J segment 7 bases; nucleotides outside the gene matches: 10. CDR1 and CDR2 from the germline V gene are GTSNPN and SVGIG (reference sequence). The DNA for the CDR3 is TGTGCCTGGAGTGTAAAGGGGCAGGGGGCCCTTGAAAAACTGTTTTTT. It encodes CAWSVKGQGALEKLFF.

As DNA, the CDR3 is TGTGCCAGCAGCTGGTGGCTCCCCTGGGCAACGAACTATGGCTACACCTTC. It translates to CASSWWLPWATNYGYTF. This chain connects TRBV7-9 to TRBJ1-2; no reliable D call. V gave up 4 bases and J gave up 2 bases, with 20 bases separating them. CDR3 length equals 17 residues. Germline CDR1 and CDR2: SEHNR and FQNEAQ (reference sequence).

The rearrangement joins TRBV10-1 to TRBJ2-7, with 9 positions matching TRBD1. Germline V gene data show CDR1 as WNHNN and CDR2 as SYGVQD (reference sequence). CDR3 size: 14 residues. Trimming cost V 2 bases and J 6 bases; bases outside gene matches: 5. Here the CDR3 reads CASSEQGQGGEQYF. Written as DNA, the CDR3 is TGCGCCAGCAGTGAGCAGGGACAGGGCGGCGAGCAGTACTTC.

V gene TRBV27 combines with J gene TRBJ2-1; maybe TRBD2 (6 bases). This CDR3 spans 15 amino acids. V was trimmed by 2 bases and J by 8 bases, leaving 16 bases between them. The germline V gene has CDR1 MNHEY and CDR2 SMNVEV (reference sequence). As DNA, the CDR3 is TGTGCCAGCAGTTTAGGGGAGACTAGAGGGGATGAGCAGTTCTTC. Translating it yields CASSLGETRGDEQFF.

This clone has more than one count but fewer than ten. The chain joins TRBV19 to TRBJ1-5, with TRBD1 matching 7 bases. J gave up 2 bases and V 8 bases, and 6 bases lay outside the gene matches. The CDR3 is made up of 14 amino acids. CDR1 and CDR2 (germline): LNHDA, SQIVND (reference sequence). The CDR3 is CASCRQGGNQPQHF. CDR3 DNA sequence: TGTGCCAGTTGCCGACAGGGCGGCAATCAGCCCCAGCATTTT.

The chain employs TRBV19 and TRBJ2-7, with D perhaps matching TRBD1 (6 bases). Trimming took 6 bases from V and 1 from J, leaving 13 bases between them. The CDR3 has 14 residues. Looked up from germline, CDR1 is LNHDA and CDR2 is SQIVND (reference sequence). This chain's CDR3 is CASRLQGGSYEQYF. CDR3 nucleotides: TGTGCCAGTAGGTTACAGGGTGGATCCTACGAGCAGTACTTC.

This chain links TRBV28 with TRBJ2-7; D is possibly TRBD1 (6 bases). The CDR3 is made up of 16 amino acids. Germline V gene sequence: CDR1 MDHEN, CDR2 SYDVKM. Trimming cost V 5 bases and J 3 bases, with 20 bases left between them. Here the CDR3 DNA reads TGTGCCAGCAGTATTGGACACGGGACATACCTCTACGAGCAGTACTTC. This gives the protein CASSIGHGTYLYEQYF. Supplemented by reference TRBV28 and TRBJ2-7, the full variable domain reads DVKVTQSSRYLVKRTGEKVFLECVQDMDHENMFWYRQDPGLGLRLIYFSYDVKMKEKGDIPEGYSVSREKKERFSLILESASTNQTSMYLCASSIGHGTYLYEQYFGPGTRLTVT.

The genes are TRBV7-6 and TRBJ1-1, with D possibly being TRBD1 (5 bases). This CDR3 region has 14 residues. Germline V gene lookup returns CDR1 SGHVS and CDR2 FNYEAQ. Between the trimmed V and J ends, which lost 1 base and 4 bases, there was a span of 10 bases. As DNA, the CDR3 is TGTGCCAGCAGCTTAGGGGGCTTTGGCACTGAAGCTTTCTTT. It yields the protein CASSLGGFGTEAFF.

The chain combines TRBV7-2 with TRBJ1-1; no firm D call. CDR3 length: 15 residues. Germline CDR1 reads SGHTA; CDR2 reads FQGNSA. Trimming stripped 0 bases from V and 5 bases from J, with 13 bases between. The CDR3 sequence is CASSLAWVTGTEAFF. Written as DNA, the CDR3 is TGTGCCAGCAGCTTAGCGTGGGTGACGGGAACTGAAGCTTTCTTT.

The CDR3 region has the DNA TGTGCCAGCAGCCGGGTTTCCTACGAGCAGTACTTC. It yields the protein CASSRVSYEQYF. This chain connects TRBV13 to TRBJ2-5; D not certain. Near its end, the DNA agrees better with TRBJ2-7, so the J call may be wrong. From germline, CDR1 is PRHDT and CDR2 FYEKMQ (reference sequence). The CDR3 sequence is 12 residues long.

The gene calls are TRBV19 and TRBJ2-1; D may be TRBD2 (6 bases). CDR1 and CDR2 from the germline V gene are LNHDA and SQIVND (reference sequence). V lost 3 bases and J 9 bases, leaving 15 bases between the germline ends. This CDR3 is built from 14 residues. DNA of the CDR3: TGTGCCAGTAGTATTGGTGGGGAGGTTACTGAGCAGTTCTTC. Residues: CASSIGGEVTEQFF.

This chain links TRBV10-3 with TRBJ1-4, with TRBD1 identical over 8 bases. The germline V gene has CDR1 ENHRY and CDR2 SYGVKD. CDR3 length: 17 residues. V trimming: 6 bases; J trimming: 0 bases; junction bases outside the gene matches: 9. This chain's CDR3 is CAISRTGPRSTNEKLFF. DNA for the CDR3: TGTGCCATCAGCCGGACAGGGCCGAGATCAACTAATGAAAAACTGTTTTTT.